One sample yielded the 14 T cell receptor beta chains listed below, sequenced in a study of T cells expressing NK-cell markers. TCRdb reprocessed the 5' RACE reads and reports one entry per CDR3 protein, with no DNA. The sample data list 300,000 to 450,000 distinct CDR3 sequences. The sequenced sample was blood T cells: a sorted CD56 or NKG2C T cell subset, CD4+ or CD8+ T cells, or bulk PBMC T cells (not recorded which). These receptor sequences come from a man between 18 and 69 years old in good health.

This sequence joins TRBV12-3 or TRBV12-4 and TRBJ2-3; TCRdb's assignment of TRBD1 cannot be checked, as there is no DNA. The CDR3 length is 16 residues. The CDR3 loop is CASSAHRGTGTDTQYF.

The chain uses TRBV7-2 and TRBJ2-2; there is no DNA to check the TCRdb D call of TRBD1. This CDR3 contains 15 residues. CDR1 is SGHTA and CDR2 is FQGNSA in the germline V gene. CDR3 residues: CASSFSRTNTGELFF.

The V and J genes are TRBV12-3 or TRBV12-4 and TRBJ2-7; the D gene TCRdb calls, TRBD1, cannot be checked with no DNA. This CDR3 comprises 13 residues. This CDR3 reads CASGQGGGYEQYF.

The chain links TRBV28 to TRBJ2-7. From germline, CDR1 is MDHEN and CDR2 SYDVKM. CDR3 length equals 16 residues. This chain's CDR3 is CASSLYRGGSSYEQYF.

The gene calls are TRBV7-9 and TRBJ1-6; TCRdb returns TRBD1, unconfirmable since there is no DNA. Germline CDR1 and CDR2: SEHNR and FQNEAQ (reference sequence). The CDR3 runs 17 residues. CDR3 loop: CASSLGQGAGYNSPLHF.

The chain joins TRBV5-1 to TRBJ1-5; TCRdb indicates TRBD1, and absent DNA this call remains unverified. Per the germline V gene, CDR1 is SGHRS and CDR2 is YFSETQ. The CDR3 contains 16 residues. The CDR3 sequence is CASSAGPGQNNQPQHF.

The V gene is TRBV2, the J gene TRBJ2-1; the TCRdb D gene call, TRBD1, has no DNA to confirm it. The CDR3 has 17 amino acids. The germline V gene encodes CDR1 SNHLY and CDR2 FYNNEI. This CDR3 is CASSDYWGSGSYNEQFF.

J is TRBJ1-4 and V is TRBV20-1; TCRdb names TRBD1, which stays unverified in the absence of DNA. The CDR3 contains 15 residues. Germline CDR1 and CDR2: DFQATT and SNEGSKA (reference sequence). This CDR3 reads CSAVPTGGFNEKLFF.

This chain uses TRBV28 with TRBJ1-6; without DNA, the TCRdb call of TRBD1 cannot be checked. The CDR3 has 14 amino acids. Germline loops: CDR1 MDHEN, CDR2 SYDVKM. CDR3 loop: CASAGDRRYSPLHF.

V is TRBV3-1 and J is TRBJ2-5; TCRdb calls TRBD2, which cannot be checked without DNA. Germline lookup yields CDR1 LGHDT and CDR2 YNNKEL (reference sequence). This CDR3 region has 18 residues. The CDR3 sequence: CASSPRWGTSGFQETQYF.

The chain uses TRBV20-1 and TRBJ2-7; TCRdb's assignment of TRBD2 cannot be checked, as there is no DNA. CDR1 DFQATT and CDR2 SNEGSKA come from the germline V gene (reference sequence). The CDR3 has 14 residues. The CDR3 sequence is CSARVEGTVYEQYF.

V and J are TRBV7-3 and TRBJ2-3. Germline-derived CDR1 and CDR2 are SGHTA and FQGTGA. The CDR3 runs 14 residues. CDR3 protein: CASSLDSSRDTQYF.

CDR3 in amino acids: CASSQVWRTDTGELFF. The chain employs TRBV4-1 and TRBJ2-2; no DNA is available, so the TRBD1 call from TCRdb remains unchecked. This CDR3 region has 16 residues. Germline V gene sequence: CDR1 MGHRA, CDR2 YSYEKL.

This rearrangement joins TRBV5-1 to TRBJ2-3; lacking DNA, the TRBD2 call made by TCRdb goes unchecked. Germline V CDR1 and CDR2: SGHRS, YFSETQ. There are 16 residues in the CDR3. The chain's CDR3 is CASSLPGLKDTDTQYF. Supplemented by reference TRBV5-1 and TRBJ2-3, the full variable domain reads KAGVTQTPRYLIKTRGQQVTLSCSPISGHRSVSWYQQTPGQGLQFLFEYFSETQRNKGNFPGRFSGRQFSNSRSEMNVSTLELGDSALYLCASSLPGLKDTDTQYFGPGTRLTVL.